This T cell receptor beta chain comes out of a study of cytomegalovirus exposure and HLA in healthy donors. The CDR3 runs to 13 residues. CDR1 is LNHDA, CDR2 SQIVND, per germline (reference sequence). Trimming removed 1 base at V and 2 bases at J, with 5 bases between. A multiplex PCR was run with 60 Vbeta primers and 13 Jbeta primers. Here immunoSEQ multiplex PCR was the method, and the copy in TCRdb shows in-frame clones only, minus some. The table includes approximately 110,000 clones, 73% detected once. The chain combines TRBV19 with TRBJ2-5; D may be TRBD2 (5 bases). The receptor was derived from a man in his forties in good health and CMV-seronegative. Sequencing input: PBMCs. The CDR3 loop is CASSIGGQETQYF. DNA of the CDR3: TGTGCCAGTAGTATAGGCGGGCAAGAGACCCAGTACTTC.